The rows below give T cell receptor beta chains drawn from one sample of a study of lymphopenia after photon versus proton radiotherapy. Method: immunoSEQ multiplex PCR; TCRdb's copy keeps in-frame clones and lacks some. The table includes around 16,000 clones, less than 90% detected once. Sequenced material: peripheral blood, taken from a patient treated with proton-based radiotherapy. These TCRs come from an older woman with cholangiocarcinoma. Some clones in this sample may be carry-over from other donors' samples. CDR3s include the opening cysteine and the closing phenylalanine or tryptophan. D genes are given only for firm matches. Clone size appears in some rows only: once, few, many, or a class for an expanded clone.

abundance	j_gene	d_gene	v_gene	CDR3nt	CDR3aa
-	TRBJ1-5	-	TRBV6-1	TGTGCCAGCACCCAAAGAAGTAGCAATCAGCCCCAGCATTTT	CASTQRSSNQPQHF
-	TRBJ2-1	-	TRBV18	TGTGCCAGCTCACCAAGGAGCGGCTCCTACAATGAGCAGTTCTTC	CASSPRSGSYNEQFF
-	TRBJ1-5	-	TRBV6-6	TGTGCCAGCGGGGGTGGGGGGCGGCAGCCCCAGCATTTT	CASGGGGRQPQHF
-	TRBJ2-1	TRBD1	TRBV10-3	TGTGCCATCAGTGAGTTTCAGGGGGTAAAAAATGAGCAGTTCTTC	CAISEFQGVKNEQFF
-	TRBJ1-5	-	TRBV5-6	TGTGCCAGCAGCGGGCGAACAGTTTACGGTAATCAGCCCCAGCATTTT	CASSGRTVYGNQPQHF
once	TRBJ2-7	-	TRBV2	TGTGCCAGCAAGAGTTTGGCCGAGGGCGAGCAGTACTTC	CASKSLAEGEQYF
-	TRBJ1-4	TRBD1	TRBV19	TGTGCCAGTAGTCGGACAGGACCACTGTTTTTT	CASSRTGPLFF
-	TRBJ1-1	-	TRBV19	TGTGCCAGTAGTATATCCACCGGGACCATTAACACTGAAGCTTTCTTT	CASSISTGTINTEAFF
-	TRBJ2-7	-	TRBV11-2	TGTGCCAGCAGCTTAGGTTTCGGGACGGTAGAAAAGCAGTACTTC	CASSLGFGTVEKQYF
-	TRBJ1-1	-	TRBV20-1	TGCAGTGCTTCAGAGTACACTGAAGCTTTCTTT	CSASEYTEAFF
few	TRBJ2-3	-	TRBV4-3	TGCGCCAGCAGCCAGGGGTGGGGGGCAGATACGCAGTATTTT	CASSQGWGADTQYF
-	TRBJ2-3	-	TRBV5-1	TGCGCCAGCAGATACACAGATACGCAGTATTTT	CASRYTDTQYF
-	TRBJ2-7	TRBD2	TRBV18	TGTGCCAGCTCACCAGATACTGGGACTAGCGGACACTACGAGCAGTACTTC	CASSPDTGTSGHYEQYF
-	TRBJ2-4	TRBD1	TRBV7-2	TGTGCCAGCAGCTTAGGCCGGGACAGGGTAAACATTCAGTACTTC	CASSLGRDRVNIQYF
-	TRBJ2-7	-	TRBV29-1	TGCAGCGTTGAGAGGGGGAACGAGCAGTACTTC	CSVERGNEQYF
-	TRBJ2-5	-	TRBV9	TGTGCCAGCAGCGCGGGGATGGGGATGTACCAAGAGACCCAGTACTTC	CASSAGMGMYQETQYF
once	TRBJ2-7	-	TRBV4-3	TGCGCCAGCAGCCAAGGGTCAAGCGGGTCGAGCTCCTACGAGCAGTACTTC	CASSQGSSGSSSYEQYF
-	TRBJ2-1	-	TRBV10-3	TGTGCCATCAGGACCCTAATAGGTGAGCAGTTCTTC	CAIRTLIGEQFF
once	TRBJ1-2	-	TRBV2	TGTGCCAGCAGCTTCGACAGGCGGTCCCCCTACACCTTC	CASSFDRRSPYTF
-	TRBJ1-5	-	TRBV9	TGTGCCAGCAGCGATCTGGGTAGCAATCAGCCCCAGCATTTT	CASSDLGSNQPQHF
-	TRBJ1-4	-	TRBV5-1	TGCGCCAGCCGGGACGGAATTAATGAAAAACTGTTTTTT	CASRDGINEKLFF
medium-sized	TRBJ1-1	-	TRBV2	TGTGCCAGCATGTACGACACTGAAGCTTTCTTT	CASMYDTEAFF
-	TRBJ2-7	TRBD2	TRBV19	TGTGCCAGTAGTATAGCTAGCGGGAGCTCCTACGAGCAGTACTTC	CASSIASGSSYEQYF
once	TRBJ1-5	-	TRBV2	TGTGCCAGCAGTTTAGAACAGCCTAGCAATCAGCCCCAGCATTTT	CASSLEQPSNQPQHF
-	TRBJ1-3	-	TRBV7-9	TGTGCCAGCAGCGATCGACAGGCCGCTTCTGGAAACACCATATATTTT	CASSDRQAASGNTIYF
-	TRBJ2-1	-	TRBV6-4	TGTGCCAGCAGTGACTCTGGACTAAGTACAATGAAGCAGTTCTTC	CASSDSGLSTMKQFF
-	TRBJ2-7	-	TRBV19	TGTGCCAGTAGTATCCCCGGACAGCTGTCCTACGAGCAGTACTTC	CASSIPGQLSYEQYF
-	TRBJ2-7	TRBD1	TRBV11-2	TGTGCCAGCAGTTCCCCGGGGGTACAGGGGGGATACGAGCAGTACTTC	CASSSPGVQGGYEQYF
-	TRBJ1-5	TRBD1	TRBV18	TGTGCCAGCTCACCATCAGACAGGGCAAATCAGCCCCAGCATTTT	CASSPSDRANQPQHF
-	TRBJ1-2	TRBD1	TRBV6-5	TGTGCCAGCAGTTTCCGGGACAGGGATAACTATGGCTACACCTTC	CASSFRDRDNYGYTF
-	TRBJ1-6	-	TRBV2	TGTGCCAGCACCTTTGTCGTCGCCGGCTCACCCCTCCACTTT	CASTFVVAGSPLHF
-	TRBJ1-2	-	TRBV14	TGTGCCAGCAGCCAAGGGTTCAGCTATGGCTACACCTTC	CASSQGFSYGYTF
-	TRBJ1-2	-	TRBV11-2	TGTGCCAGCAGCGAGGACCTTAACTATGGCTACACCTTC	CASSEDLNYGYTF
-	TRBJ2-7	TRBD1	TRBV4-3	TGCGCCAGCAGCCACCCGGAACAGGGGACCGACTCCTACGAGCAGTACTTC	CASSHPEQGTDSYEQYF
once	TRBJ2-3	TRBD2	TRBV25-1	TGTGCCAGCAGTGAAGATAGGCTAGCGGGAGCAGATACGCAGTATTTT	CASSEDRLAGADTQYF
-	TRBJ2-7	-	TRBV7-2	TGTGCCAGCAGCTTAGAGGCAGCCTCCTACGAGCAGTACTTC	CASSLEAASYEQYF
-	TRBJ2-5	-	TRBV5-1	TGCGCCAGCAGCTTGGGCCTGACCAAAGAGACCCAGTACTTC	CASSLGLTKETQYF
-	TRBJ2-7	-	TRBV27	TGTGCCAGCAGTTTAGGTACGGGGCAGATACGGCAGTACTTC	CASSLGTGQIRQYF
-	TRBJ1-1	-	TRBV7-2	TGTGCCAGCAGCTTACAGGGGAAGGCGAACACTGAAGCTTTCTTT	CASSLQGKANTEAFF
-	TRBJ2-5	-	TRBV2	TGTGCCAGCGCGGGGGCGCGGGAGACCCAGTACTTC	CASAGARETQYF
-	TRBJ1-4	-	TRBV19	TGTGCCAGTAGAGAGAGCGAAAAACTGTTTTTT	CASRESEKLFF
once	TRBJ1-2	TRBD1	TRBV19	TGTGCCAGTAGTGGACAGGGAATGAATGGCTATGGCTACACCTTC	CASSGQGMNGYGYTF
-	TRBJ1-5	-	TRBV5-1	TGCGCCAGCACCGGGCCCCAGCATTTT	CASTGPQHF